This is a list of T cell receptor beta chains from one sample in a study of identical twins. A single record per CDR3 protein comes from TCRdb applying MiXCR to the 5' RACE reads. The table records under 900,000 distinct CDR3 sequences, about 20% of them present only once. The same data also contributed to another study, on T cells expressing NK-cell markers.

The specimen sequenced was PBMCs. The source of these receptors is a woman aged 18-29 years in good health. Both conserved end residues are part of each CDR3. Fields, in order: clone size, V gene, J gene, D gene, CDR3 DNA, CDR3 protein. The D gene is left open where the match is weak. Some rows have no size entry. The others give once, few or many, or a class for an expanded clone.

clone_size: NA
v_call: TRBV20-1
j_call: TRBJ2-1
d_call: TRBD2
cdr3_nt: TGCAGTGCTCGATCTAGGGGACTAGCGGGGGGGCCAGGGAATGAGCAGTTCTTC
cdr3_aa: CSARSRGLAGGPGNEQFF

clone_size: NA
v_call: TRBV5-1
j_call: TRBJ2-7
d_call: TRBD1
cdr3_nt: TGCGCCAGCAGCGGCGGGACAGGAAACTACGAGCAGTACTTC
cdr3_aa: CASSGGTGNYEQYF

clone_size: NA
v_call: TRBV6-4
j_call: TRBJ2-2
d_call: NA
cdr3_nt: TGTGCCAGCAGAAGACTAGCGAACACCGGGGAGCTGTTTTTT
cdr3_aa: CASRRLANTGELFF

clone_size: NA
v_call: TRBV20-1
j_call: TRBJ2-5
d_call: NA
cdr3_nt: TGCAGTGCTAGAGATGCAGGCGACGTCCAAGAGACCCAGTACTTC
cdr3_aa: CSARDAGDVQETQYF

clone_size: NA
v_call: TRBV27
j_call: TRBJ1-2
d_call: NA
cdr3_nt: TGTGCCAGCAGTTTCGGAGGGCCCTATGGCTACACCTTC
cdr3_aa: CASSFGGPYGYTF

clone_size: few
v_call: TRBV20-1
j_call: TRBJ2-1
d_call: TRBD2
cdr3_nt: TGCAGTGCTAGCCAAGCGGGAGTTTGGAATGAGCAGTTCTTC
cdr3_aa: CSASQAGVWNEQFF

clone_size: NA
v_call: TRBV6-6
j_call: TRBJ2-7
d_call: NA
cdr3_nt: TGTGCCAGCAGTTACTCAAGGGACTACGAGCAGTACTTC
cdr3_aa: CASSYSRDYEQYF

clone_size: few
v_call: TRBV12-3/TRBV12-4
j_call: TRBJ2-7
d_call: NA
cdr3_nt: TGTGCCAGCAGTTTTGGGGTGGGGGGGCCCTACGAGCAGTACTTC
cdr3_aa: CASSFGVGGPYEQYF

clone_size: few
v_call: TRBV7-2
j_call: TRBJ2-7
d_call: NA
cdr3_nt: TGTGCCAGCAGCTCCGGACGGCAATACGAGCAGTACTTC
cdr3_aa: CASSSGRQYEQYF

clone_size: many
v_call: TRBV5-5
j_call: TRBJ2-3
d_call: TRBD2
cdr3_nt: TGTGCCAGCAGCTCCGGACTAGCGGGGCGGCTCACAGATACGCAGTATTTT
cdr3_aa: CASSSGLAGRLTDTQYF

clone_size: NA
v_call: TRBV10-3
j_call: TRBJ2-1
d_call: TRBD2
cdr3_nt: TGTGCCATCAGATTCGGCGGGGGGAACAATGAGCAGTTCTTC
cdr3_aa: CAIRFGGGNNEQFF

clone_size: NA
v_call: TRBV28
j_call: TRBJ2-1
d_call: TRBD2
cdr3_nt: TGTGCCAGCAGTCCAACGGGACTACAAAATGAGCAGTTCTTC
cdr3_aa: CASSPTGLQNEQFF

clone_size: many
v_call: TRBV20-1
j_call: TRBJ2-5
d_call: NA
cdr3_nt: TGCAGTGCTAGAGATTTAGGCTCGAATCAAGAGACCCAGTACTTC
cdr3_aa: CSARDLGSNQETQYF

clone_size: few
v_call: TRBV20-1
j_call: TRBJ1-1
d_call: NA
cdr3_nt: TGCAGTATCCTTGGGAGCACTGAAGCTTTCTTT
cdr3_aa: CSILGSTEAFF

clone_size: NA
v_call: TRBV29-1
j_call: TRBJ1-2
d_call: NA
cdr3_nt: TGCAGCGTTGAAAAGGCAGCGTATGGCTACACCTTC
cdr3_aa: CSVEKAAYGYTF

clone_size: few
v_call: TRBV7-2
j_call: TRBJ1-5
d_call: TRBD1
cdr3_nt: TGTGCCAGCAGCACCAGGACAGGGGATCGGCAGCCCCAGCATTTT
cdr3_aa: CASSTRTGDRQPQHF

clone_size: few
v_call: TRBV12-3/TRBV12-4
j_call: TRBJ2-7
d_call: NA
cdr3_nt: TGTGCCAACAAAAAAAAGCCGACGTGGGGGGGGGGCTATCCCCTCGAGCAGTACTTC
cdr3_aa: CANKKKPTWGGGYPLEQYF

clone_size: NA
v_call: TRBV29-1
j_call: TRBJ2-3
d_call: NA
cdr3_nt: TGCAGCGTGACCTCACAGGGGTTGGGGGGGGGTACGCAGTATTTT
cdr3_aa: CSVTSQGLGGGTQYF

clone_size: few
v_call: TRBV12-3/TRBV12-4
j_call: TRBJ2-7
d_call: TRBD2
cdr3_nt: TGTGCCAGCAGTTCTACCTGGACTAGCGGGAGAGACGAGCAGTACTTC
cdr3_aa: CASSSTWTSGRDEQYF

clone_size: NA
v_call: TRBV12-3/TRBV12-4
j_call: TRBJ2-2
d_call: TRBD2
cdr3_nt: TGTGCCAGCAGGGGACTAGCGGCCCCGTCCGGGGAGCTGTTTTTT
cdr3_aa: CASRGLAAPSGELFF

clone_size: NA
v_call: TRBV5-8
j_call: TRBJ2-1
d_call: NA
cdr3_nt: TGTGCCAGCAGGACCCCCGGGACCACCTCGGATGAGCAGTTCTTC
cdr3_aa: CASRTPGTTSDEQFF

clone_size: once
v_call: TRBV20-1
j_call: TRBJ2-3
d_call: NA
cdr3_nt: TGCAGTGCTCAGGTAGCTCCAGATACGCAGTATTTT
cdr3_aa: CSAQVAPDTQYF

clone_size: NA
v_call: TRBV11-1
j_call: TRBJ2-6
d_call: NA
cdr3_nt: TGTGCCAGCAGCTTAGTGCGGGGTTCCCTCTCTGGGGCCAACGTCCTGACTTTC
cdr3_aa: CASSLVRGSLSGANVLTF

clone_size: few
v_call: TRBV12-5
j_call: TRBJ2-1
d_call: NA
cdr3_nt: TGTGCTAGTGGTTTGACCGCCTACAATGAGCAGTTCTTC
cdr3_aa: CASGLTAYNEQFF

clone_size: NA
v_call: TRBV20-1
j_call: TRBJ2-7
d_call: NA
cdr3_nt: TGCAGTGCTAGTAAGATCTCCTACGAGCAGTACTTC
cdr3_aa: CSASKISYEQYF

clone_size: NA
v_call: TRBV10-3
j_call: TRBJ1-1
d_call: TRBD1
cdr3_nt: TGTGCCATCAAAGCAGGGGGATTAGGGACTGAAGCTTTCTTT
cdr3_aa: CAIKAGGLGTEAFF